This note documents a single TCR beta chain sequence. V lost 1 base to trimming and J lost 3 bases; unmatched junction nucleotides: 6. The CDR3 contains 15 residues. The germline CDR1 and CDR2 sequences are SGHDT and YYEEEE. TCRdb's table, derived via immunoSEQ multiplex PCR, lists solely in-frame clones and lacks some. The sample holds more than 2 million clones; 95% are singletons and the top ten take roughly 0.13%. The sample is drawn from a study of shared clonotypes between healthy human individuals. This clonotype originated in a young man in good health. The sequencing input was naive CD4+ T cells sorted from blood. Regarding subset: CD45RA+ positively selected. This chain connects TRBV5-6 to TRBJ1-2; 7 nucleotides agree with TRBD1. Here the CDR3 DNA reads TGTGCCAGCAGCTTGAGAAGGGGGCTCGACTATGGCTACACCTTC. Translating gives CASSLRRGLDYGYTF.